The sequence of this T cell receptor beta chain was determined in a study of T-cell reconstitution after alpha-beta-depleted transplantation in children. The TCRbeta library incorporated unique molecular identifiers. TCRdb itself ran the PCR reads through MiXCR, one entry per CDR3 protein. Of around 680,000 distinct CDR3 sequences in the sample, roughly 15% are singletons; the top ten hold over 0.95%. Turning to this clonotype: The junction departs from germline at one end; a sequencing error may be responsible.

The sample in question was PBMCs from the stem cell graft donor, obtained from the stem cell graft. This sequence was found in a human donor who donated a stem cell graft to a child with acute myeloid leukemia.

In nucleotides, the CDR3 is TGCGCCAGCAGTGGAGCGGTCACCGGGCAGCTGTTTTTT. This encodes CASSGAVTGQLFF. The J gene is TRBJ2-2, the V gene TRBV10-2; a possible D gene is TRBD2 (5 bases). CDR1 is WSHSY and CDR2 is SAAADI in the germline V gene. The CDR3 loop spans 13 amino acids.